Shown below are 11 T cell receptor beta chains from a single sample sequenced in a study of regulatory T cells in long-lasting Graves disease. This sample's time point: newly diagnosed GD, antithyroid drugs for less than 3 months. With RNA extracted from PBMCs as input, the TCR library was made. iRepertoire HTBI primers and Arm-PCR of CDR3 regions built TCR beta libraries. MiXCR, run by TCRdb on the multiplex PCR reads, gives a single entry per CDR3 protein. The sample gives 400,000 to 500,000 distinct CDR3 sequences, about 16% of which show up once; over 15% is in the top ten. These data also featured in a second study, about T cells in Graves' hyperthyroidism and ophthalmopathy.

The sequences come from peripheral blood mononuclear cells (PBMCs), collected at new diagnosis, from a patient treated with antithyroid drugs. The source of these receptors is a young woman with Graves disease.

This chain links TRBV11-2 with TRBJ2-5; 10 bases match TRBD2. This CDR3 is 16 amino acids long. The germline V gene encodes CDR1 SGHAT and CDR2 FQNNGV. V lost 7 bases and J lost 0; bases outside the gene matches: 8. CDR3 sequence: CASTSPGTSDQETQYF. The CDR3, as DNA: TGTGCCAGCACAAGCCCCGGGACTAGCGACCAAGAGACCCAGTACTTC.

Ten or more counts support this clonotype. The J gene is TRBJ2-5, the V gene TRBV2, with 9 bases lining up with TRBD1. The CDR3 totals 14 residues. Germline V lookup: CDR1 SNHLY, CDR2 FYNNEI. With V trimmed by 2 bases and J by 5 bases, 3 bases remained unmatched. The DNA of the CDR3 is TGTGCCAGCAGTGAAACGACAGGGGGGGAGACCCAGTACTTC. Encoded protein: CASSETTGGETQYF.

This clonotype was detected only a few times. V usage is TRBV29-1 and J usage is TRBJ1-1; 7 nucleotides match TRBD1. This CDR3 region has 12 residues. The germline V gene has CDR1 SQVTM and CDR2 ANQGSEA. V lost 2 bases, J lost 6 bases, and 3 bases stayed unmatched. CDR3 coding DNA: TGCAGCGTTGAACAGGGGGTGCCTGAAGCTTTCTTT. Its protein product is CSVEQGVPEAFF.

This clonotype was detected a few times. This chain uses TRBV20-1 with TRBJ1-5; tentatively, D is TRBD1 (5 bases). The CDR3 is 13 amino acids. Germline CDR1 DFQATT, CDR2 SNEGSKA (reference sequence). V was pared by 5 bases and J by 0 bases, with 8 bases between. The CDR3 DNA is TGCAGTGCTCGAGGGGCTAGCAATCAGCCCCAGCATTTT. This encodes CSARGASNQPQHF.

This clonotype was picked up many times. The rearrangement joins TRBV12-3 or TRBV12-4 to TRBJ2-7; TRBD1 agrees at 9 bases. The CDR3 is 15 amino acids. The junction had 7 bases not matched to a gene; V was cut back by 0 bases and J by 7 bases. In DNA, the CDR3 is TGTGCCAGCAGTTTAGCGACAGGGGGTTCCTGGGAGCAGTACTTC. This sequence encodes CASSLATGGSWEQYF.

This clonotype was recorded at least ten times. This chain uses TRBV6-1 with TRBJ1-2, with 7 bases lining up with TRBD1. This CDR3 has 11 residues. The V segment lost 5 bases and the J segment 8 bases; nucleotides outside the gene matches: 2. Germline V lookup: CDR1 MNHNS, CDR2 SASEGT. CDR3 sequence (DNA): TGTGCCAGCAGTCAGGGGGTCGGCTACACCTTC. Translated, it gives CASSQGVGYTF.

In its sample, this clonotype was seen many times. The chain joins TRBV20-1 to TRBJ1-5; tentatively, D is TRBD1 (6 bases). With 5 bases removed from V and 3 bases from J, the gap between germline ends came to 8 bases. This CDR3 contains 12 residues. Germline V lookup: CDR1 DFQATT, CDR2 SNEGSKA (reference sequence). CDR3 DNA sequence: TGCAGTGCTGGACAGTACAATCAGCCCCAGCATTTT. It codes for CSAGQYNQPQHF.

This clonotype came up many times. The chain employs TRBV27 and TRBJ2-1; D possibly corresponds to TRBD2 (5 bases). This CDR3 is 12 amino acids long. Trimming removed 9 bases at V and 6 bases at J, with 12 bases between. CDR1 is MNHEY, CDR2 SMNVEV, per germline (reference sequence). CDR3 sequence: CASEGMGNEQFF. CDR3 nucleotide sequence: TGTGCCAGTGAGGGAATGGGCAATGAGCAGTTCTTC.

This clonotype was recorded at least ten times. The rearrangement uses TRBV29-1 and TRBJ2-1; D unclear. V was clipped by 8 bases and J by 7 bases, with 12 bases between them. There are 11 residues in the CDR3. The germline CDR1 and CDR2 sequences are SQVTM and ANQGSEA. Here the CDR3 reads CSSPELNEQFF. The CDR3 region has the DNA TGCAGCTCGCCGGAACTAAATGAGCAGTTCTTC.

This clonotype was counted many times. The junction departs from germline at one end; a sequencing error may be responsible. This chain links TRBV29-1 with TRBJ2-5; D is unclear. Germline assignment: CDR1 SQVTM and CDR2 ANQGSEA. The CDR3 totals 12 residues. CDR3 sequence: CSVEEVPWTQYF. The CDR3 DNA reads TGCAGCGTCGAAGAGGTCCCCTGGACCCAGTACTTC.

This clonotype was seen ten or more times. V and J are TRBV7-3 and TRBJ2-2; a weak D match, TRBD2 (5 bases). CDR3 size: 15 residues. CDR1 SGHTA and CDR2 FQGTGA come from the germline V gene. Trimming shortened V by 1 base and J by 2 bases, and 8 bases separated the two germline ends. This chain's CDR3 is CASSLSGSNTGELFF. The CDR3 DNA reads as TGTGCCAGCAGCTTAAGTGGGAGCAACACCGGGGAGCTGTTTTTT.